This T cell receptor (delta chain) derives from a study of gamma-delta T cells after stem cell transplantation. CDR3 size: 16 residues. J lost 1 base, V lost 2 bases, and 11 bases had no gene match. The germline V gene encodes CDR1 TVYSNPD and CDR2 GDNSRS (reference sequence). TCRdb reapplied CATT to the RT-PCR reads. The table shows approximately 14,000 delta-chain clones, with about 34% occurring only once. The clonotype originates from a human donor. It is not recorded whose cells these are; they may come from a transplant donor. The chain couples TRDV3 to TRDJ1; 9 bases agree with TRDD2. Sequences were obtained from gamma-delta T cells. DNA for the CDR3: TGTGCCTTTGCCCTTCCTACTTGGAGGAGCACCGATAAACTCATCTTT. Protein product: CAFALPTWRSTDKLIF.